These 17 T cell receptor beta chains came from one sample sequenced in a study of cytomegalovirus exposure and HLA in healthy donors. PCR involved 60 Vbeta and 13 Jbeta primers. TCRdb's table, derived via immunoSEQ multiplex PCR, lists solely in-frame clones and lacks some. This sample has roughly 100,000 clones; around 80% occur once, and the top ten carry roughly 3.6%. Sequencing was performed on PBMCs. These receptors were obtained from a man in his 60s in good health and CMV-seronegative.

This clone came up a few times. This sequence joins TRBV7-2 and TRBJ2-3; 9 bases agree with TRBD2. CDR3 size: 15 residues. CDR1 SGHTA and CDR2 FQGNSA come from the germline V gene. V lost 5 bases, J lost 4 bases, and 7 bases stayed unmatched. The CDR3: CASSLGRGGADTQYF. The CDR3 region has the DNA TGTGCCAGCAGCCTTGGGCGGGGGGGAGCAGATACGCAGTATTTT.

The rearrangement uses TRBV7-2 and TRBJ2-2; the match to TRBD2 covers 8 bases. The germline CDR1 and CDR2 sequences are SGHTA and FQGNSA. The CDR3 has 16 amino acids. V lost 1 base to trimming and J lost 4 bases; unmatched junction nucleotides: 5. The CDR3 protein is CASSLGTGGRTGELFF. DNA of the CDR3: TGTGCCAGCAGCTTAGGAACGGGGGGGCGCACCGGGGAGCTGTTTTTT.

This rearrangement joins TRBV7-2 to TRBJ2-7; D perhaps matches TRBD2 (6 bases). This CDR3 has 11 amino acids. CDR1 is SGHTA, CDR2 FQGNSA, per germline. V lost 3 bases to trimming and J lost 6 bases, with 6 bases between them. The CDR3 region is CASSLRGEQYF. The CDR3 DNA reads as TGTGCCAGCAGCTTGCGGGGCGAGCAGTACTTC. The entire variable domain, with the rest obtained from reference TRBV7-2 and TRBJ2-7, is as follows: GAGVSQSPSNKVTEKGKDVELRCDPISGHTALYWYRQSLGQGLEFLIYFQGNSAPDKSGLPSDRFSAERTGGSVSTLTIQRTQQEDSAVYLCASSLRGEQYFGPGTRLTVT.

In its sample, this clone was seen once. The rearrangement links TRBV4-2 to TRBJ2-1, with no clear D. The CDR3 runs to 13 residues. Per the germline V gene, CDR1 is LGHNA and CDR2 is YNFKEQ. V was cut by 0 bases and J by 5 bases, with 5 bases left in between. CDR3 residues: CASSQDPDNEQFF. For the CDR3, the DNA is TGTGCCAGCAGCCAAGATCCGGACAATGAGCAGTTCTTC.

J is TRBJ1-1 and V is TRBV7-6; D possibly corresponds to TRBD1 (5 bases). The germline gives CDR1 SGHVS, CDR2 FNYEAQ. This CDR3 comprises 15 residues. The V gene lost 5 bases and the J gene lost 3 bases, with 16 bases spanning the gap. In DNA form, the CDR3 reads TGTGCCAGCAGCCCTGCGCAGGGTAGAGACACTGAAGCTTTCTTT. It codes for CASSPAQGRDTEAFF.

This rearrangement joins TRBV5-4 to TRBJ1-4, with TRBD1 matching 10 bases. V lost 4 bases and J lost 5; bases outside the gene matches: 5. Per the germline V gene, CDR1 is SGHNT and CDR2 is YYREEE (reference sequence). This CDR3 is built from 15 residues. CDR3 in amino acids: CASSADRGPNEKLFF. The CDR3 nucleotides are TGTGCCAGCAGCGCCGACAGGGGGCCGAATGAAAAACTGTTTTTT.

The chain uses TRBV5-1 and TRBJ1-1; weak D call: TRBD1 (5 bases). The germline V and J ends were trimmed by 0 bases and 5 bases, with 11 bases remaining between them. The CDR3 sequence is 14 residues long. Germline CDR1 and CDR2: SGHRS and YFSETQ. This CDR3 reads CASSLVGVGTEAFF. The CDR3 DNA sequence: TGCGCCAGCAGCTTGGTAGGGGTCGGAACTGAAGCTTTCTTT.

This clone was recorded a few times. CDR3 loop: CASSLRGNEAFF. The CDR3 nucleotides read TGTGCCAGCAGCCTAAGGGGGAATGAAGCTTTCTTT. The chain links TRBV27 to TRBJ1-1; D may be TRBD1 (6 bases). Germline values: CDR1 MNHEY, CDR2 SMNVEV (reference sequence). The V end was cut by 6 bases, the J end by 7 bases, with 12 bases between. The CDR3 contains 12 residues.

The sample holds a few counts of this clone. CDR3 sequence reads: CASSLVDARYEQYV. CDR3 nucleotide sequence: TGTGCCAGCAGCTTAGTCGACGCGCGGTACGAGCAGTACGTC. The chain employs TRBV7-8 and TRBJ2-7; no firm D call. Germline CDR1 and CDR2: SGHVS and FQNEAQ. This CDR3 has 14 amino acids. Trimming left V 1 base short and J 4 bases short, with 11 bases between.

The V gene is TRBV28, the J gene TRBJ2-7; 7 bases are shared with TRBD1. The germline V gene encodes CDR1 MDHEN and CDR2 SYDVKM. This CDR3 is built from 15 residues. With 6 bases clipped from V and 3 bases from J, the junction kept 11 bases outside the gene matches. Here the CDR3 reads CASSPAGTAIYEQYV. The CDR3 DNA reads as TGTGCCAGCAGCCCCGCAGGGACAGCGATCTACGAGCAGTACGTC.

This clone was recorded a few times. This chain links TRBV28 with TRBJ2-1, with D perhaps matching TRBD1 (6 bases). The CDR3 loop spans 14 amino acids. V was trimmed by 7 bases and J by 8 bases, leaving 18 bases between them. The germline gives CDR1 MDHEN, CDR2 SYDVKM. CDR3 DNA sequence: TGTGCCAGCACACGGGCAGGGGCCGCGTATGAGCAGTTCTTC. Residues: CASTRAGAAYEQFF.

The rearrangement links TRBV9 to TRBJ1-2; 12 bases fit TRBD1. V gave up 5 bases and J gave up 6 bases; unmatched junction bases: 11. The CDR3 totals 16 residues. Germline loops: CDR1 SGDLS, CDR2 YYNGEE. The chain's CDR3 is CASREAGTGGFDGYTF. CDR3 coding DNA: TGTGCCAGCAGAGAGGCCGGGACAGGGGGCTTCGATGGCTACACCTTC.

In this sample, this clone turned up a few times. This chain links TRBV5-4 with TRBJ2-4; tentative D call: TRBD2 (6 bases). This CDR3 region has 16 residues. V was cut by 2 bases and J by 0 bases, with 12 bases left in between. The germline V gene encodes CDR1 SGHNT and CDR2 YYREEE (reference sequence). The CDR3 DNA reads TGTGCCAGCAGCTTAGGTGGGGGGTTAGCCAAAAACATTCAGTACTTC. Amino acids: CASSLGGGLAKNIQYF.

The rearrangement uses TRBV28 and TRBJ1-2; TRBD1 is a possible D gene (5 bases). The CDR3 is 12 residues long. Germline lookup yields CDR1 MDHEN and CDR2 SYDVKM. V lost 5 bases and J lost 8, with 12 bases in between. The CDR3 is CASSLAGGGYTF. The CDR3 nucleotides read TGTGCCAGCAGTCTGGCGGGGGGGGGCTACACCTTC.

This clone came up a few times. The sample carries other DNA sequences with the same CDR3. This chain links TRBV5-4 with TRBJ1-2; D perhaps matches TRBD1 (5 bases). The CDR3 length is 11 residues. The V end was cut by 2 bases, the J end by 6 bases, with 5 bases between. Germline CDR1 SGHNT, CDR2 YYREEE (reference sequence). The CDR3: CASSFRDGYTF. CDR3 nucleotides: TGTGCCAGCAGCTTCAGGGATGGCTACACCTTC.

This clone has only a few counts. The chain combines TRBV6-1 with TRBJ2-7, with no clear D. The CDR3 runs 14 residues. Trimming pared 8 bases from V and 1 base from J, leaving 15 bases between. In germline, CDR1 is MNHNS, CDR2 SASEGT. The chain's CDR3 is CASAYEDVSYEQYV. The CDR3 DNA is TGTGCCAGCGCCTATGAGGATGTGTCCTACGAGCAGTACGTC.

CDR3 in amino acids: CASSLRSNQPQHF. CDR3 DNA: TGTGCCAGCAGTTTACGTAGCAATCAGCCCCAGCATTTT. The V gene is TRBV27, the J gene TRBJ1-5; D is undetermined. This CDR3 comprises 13 residues. The V gene's germline CDR1 is MNHEY and CDR2 SMNVEV (reference sequence). V lost 2 bases, J lost 0 bases, and 2 bases lay in between.